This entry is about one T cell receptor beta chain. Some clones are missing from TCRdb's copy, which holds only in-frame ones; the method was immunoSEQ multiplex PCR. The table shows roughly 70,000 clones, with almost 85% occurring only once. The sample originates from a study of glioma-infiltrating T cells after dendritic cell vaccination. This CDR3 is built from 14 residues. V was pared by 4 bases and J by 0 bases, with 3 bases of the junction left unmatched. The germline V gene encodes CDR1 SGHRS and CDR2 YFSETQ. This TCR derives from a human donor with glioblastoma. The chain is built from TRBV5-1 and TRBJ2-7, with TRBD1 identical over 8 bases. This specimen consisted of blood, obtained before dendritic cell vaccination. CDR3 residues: CASSPGQGSYEQYF. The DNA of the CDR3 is TGCGCCAGCAGCCCCGGACAGGGCTCCTACGAGCAGTACTTC.